These T cell receptor beta chains were read from a single sample in a study of OX40 agonist ivuxolimab in advanced cancers. The data were produced by immunoSEQ multiplex PCR, yet TCRdb's version contains in-frame clones alone and is incomplete. The sample includes approximately 100,000 clones, about four fifths of them seen just once. The sequenced sample was CD4+ or CD8+ T cells sorted from blood, obtained in a trial of the OX40 agonist ivuxolimab. These receptor sequences come from an adult with an advanced solid tumor such as melanoma, head and neck, liver or kidney cancer. Each CDR3 is given with its conserved first and last residue. Each record gives: J gene, CDR3 length, D gene, clone size, V gene, CDR3 DNA, CDR3 protein. The D gene is left open where the match is weak. Size values are once, few and many counts, or a class for expanded clones, and some rows have none.

j_call: TRBJ2-3
cdr3_length: 15
d_call: TRBD2
clone_size: .
v_call: TRBV19
cdr3_nt: TGTGCCAGTAGTTCGACTAGCGGGGGCCTTGATACGCAGTATTTT
cdr3_aa: CASSSTSGGLDTQYF

j_call: TRBJ2-5
cdr3_length: 15
d_call: .
clone_size: .
v_call: TRBV11-2
cdr3_nt: TGTGCCAGCAGCTTAGCCCCCAGGGCCCAAGAGACCCAGTACTTC
cdr3_aa: CASSLAPRAQETQYF

j_call: TRBJ1-2
cdr3_length: 14
d_call: .
clone_size: .
v_call: TRBV6-5
cdr3_nt: TGTGCCAGCAGCACCACAACAGGGAACTATGGCTACACCTTC
cdr3_aa: CASSTTTGNYGYTF

j_call: TRBJ1-1
cdr3_length: 13
d_call: .
clone_size: .
v_call: TRBV28
cdr3_nt: TGTGCCAGCAAATTGGGTAGGAATCGTGAGGCTTTCTTT
cdr3_aa: CASKLGRNREAFF

j_call: TRBJ1-1
cdr3_length: 14
d_call: TRBD1
clone_size: .
v_call: TRBV6-6
cdr3_nt: TGTGCCAGCAGCACAGGGACAGGCAACACTGAAGCTTTCTTT
cdr3_aa: CASSTGTGNTEAFF

j_call: TRBJ2-2
cdr3_length: 15
d_call: .
clone_size: .
v_call: TRBV29-1
cdr3_nt: TGCAGCGCCCGATTGGTGGGACAGAACACCGGGGAGCTGTTTTTT
cdr3_aa: CSARLVGQNTGELFF

j_call: TRBJ2-7
cdr3_length: 14
d_call: .
clone_size: .
v_call: TRBV6-6
cdr3_nt: TGTGCCAGCAGCCGACGGTCGGGGACCTACGAGCAGTACTTC
cdr3_aa: CASSRRSGTYEQYF

j_call: TRBJ1-2
cdr3_length: 12
d_call: .
clone_size: .
v_call: TRBV10-3
cdr3_nt: TGTGCCATCAGTGAGTCTGAGGGCCCCTACACCTTC
cdr3_aa: CAISESEGPYTF

j_call: TRBJ2-5
cdr3_length: 13
d_call: .
clone_size: .
v_call: TRBV5-1
cdr3_nt: TGCGCCAGCAGCTTTAGGCAGCAAGAGACCCAGTACTTC
cdr3_aa: CASSFRQQETQYF

j_call: TRBJ1-2
cdr3_length: 14
d_call: TRBD1
clone_size: .
v_call: TRBV28
cdr3_nt: TGTGCCAGCTACAGGGGGACAACCTTCTATGGCTACACCTTC
cdr3_aa: CASYRGTTFYGYTF

j_call: TRBJ1-1
cdr3_length: 14
d_call: .
clone_size: .
v_call: TRBV9
cdr3_nt: TGTGCCAGCAGTACCTTCAATCTTGGGACTGAAGCTTTCTTT
cdr3_aa: CASSTFNLGTEAFF

j_call: TRBJ1-3
cdr3_length: 15
d_call: TRBD1
clone_size: .
v_call: TRBV6-6
cdr3_nt: TGTGCCAGCAGCCAAGGACAGGGGGCTGGAAACACCATATATTTT
cdr3_aa: CASSQGQGAGNTIYF

j_call: TRBJ2-7
cdr3_length: 12
d_call: .
clone_size: few
v_call: TRBV7-2
cdr3_nt: TGTGCCAGCAGGGACGACAGCAACGAGCAGTACTTC
cdr3_aa: CASRDDSNEQYF

j_call: TRBJ1-4
cdr3_length: 13
d_call: TRBD1
clone_size: once
v_call: TRBV18
cdr3_nt: TGTGCCAGCTCACGAGGACAGGATGAAAAACTGTTTTTT
cdr3_aa: CASSRGQDEKLFF

j_call: TRBJ1-1
cdr3_length: 14
d_call: TRBD1
clone_size: .
v_call: TRBV30
cdr3_nt: TGTGCCTGGAGACCCCCGGGACAGGCGACTGAAGCTTTCTTT
cdr3_aa: CAWRPPGQATEAFF

j_call: TRBJ2-3
cdr3_length: 11
d_call: .
clone_size: .
v_call: TRBV30
cdr3_nt: TGTGCCTGGTATGAGGGGGATACGCAGTATTTT
cdr3_aa: CAWYEGDTQYF

j_call: TRBJ2-3
cdr3_length: 17
d_call: TRBD2
clone_size: .
v_call: TRBV19
cdr3_nt: TGTGCCAGTAGTATAAAAGGGACTAGCGGGAGCGCAGATACGCAGTATTTT
cdr3_aa: CASSIKGTSGSADTQYF

j_call: TRBJ1-5
cdr3_length: 15
d_call: .
clone_size: .
v_call: TRBV4-3
cdr3_nt: TGCGCCAGCAGCCAGGAACATAGGGCTCATCAGCCCCAGCATTTT
cdr3_aa: CASSQEHRAHQPQHF

j_call: TRBJ1-6
cdr3_length: 14
d_call: .
clone_size: .
v_call: TRBV10-2
cdr3_nt: TGCGCCAGCAGAGAGGGACCGGGGAATTCACCCCTCCACTTT
cdr3_aa: CASREGPGNSPLHF

j_call: TRBJ1-1
cdr3_length: 15
d_call: .
clone_size: .
v_call: TRBV4-3
cdr3_nt: TGCGCCAGCAGCCAAGGTCCCAGGGGAGGAGCTGAAGCTTTCTTT
cdr3_aa: CASSQGPRGGAEAFF